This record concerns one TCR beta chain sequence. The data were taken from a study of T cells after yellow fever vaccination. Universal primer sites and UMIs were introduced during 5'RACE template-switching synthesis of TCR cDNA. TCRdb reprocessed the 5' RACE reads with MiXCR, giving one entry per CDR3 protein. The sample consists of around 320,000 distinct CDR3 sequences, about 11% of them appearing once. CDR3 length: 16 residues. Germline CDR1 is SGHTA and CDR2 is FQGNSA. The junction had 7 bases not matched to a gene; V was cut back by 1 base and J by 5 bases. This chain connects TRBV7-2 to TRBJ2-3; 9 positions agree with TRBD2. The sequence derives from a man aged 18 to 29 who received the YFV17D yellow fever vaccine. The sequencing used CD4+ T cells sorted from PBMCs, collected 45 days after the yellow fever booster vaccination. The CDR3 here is CASSLDPAGGQDTQYF. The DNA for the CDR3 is TGTGCCAGCAGCTTAGACCCCGCGGGGGGGCAAGATACGCAGTATTTT.